A single sample is the source of the 26 T cell receptor beta chains below, sequenced in a study of T cell repertoires in cytomegalovirus infection. TCRdb called the reads again in MiXCR, with one record for every CDR3 protein. The repertoire includes around 550,000 distinct CDR3 sequences, around a quarter of them detected once, and about 13% sits in the top ten. The specimen was PBMCs. The receptors derive from a human donor in good health (CMV status not recorded). Some clones in this sample may be carry-over from other donors' samples.

The rearrangement links TRBV25-1 to TRBJ1-1; D is uncertain. The CDR3 length is 13 residues. Germline CDR1 MGHDK, CDR2 SYGVNS. V dropped 6 bases and J dropped 11 bases, with 19 bases sitting between them. Written as DNA, the CDR3 is TGTGCCAGCAGCGGAACCGCCCGGGGTACGGCTTTCTTT. Its translation: CASSGTARGTAFF.

A note on this clonotype: A much larger clone is a single base away; this may be a read error. The chain carries TRBV11-2 and TRBJ2-1; 8 bases agree with TRBD2. The CDR3 runs to 15 residues. Germline CDR1 and CDR2: SGHAT and FQNNGV. In nucleotides, the CDR3 is TGTGCCAGCAGCTCTCGCGGGGGGCCTAACAATGAGCAGATCTTC. It specifies CASSSRGGPNNEQIF. Looking up the rest from reference TRBV11-2 and TRBJ2-1 gives the full variable domain: EAGVAQSPRYKIIEKRQSVAFWCNPISGHATLYWYQQILGQGPKLLIQFQNNGVVDDSQLPKDRFSAERLKGVDSTLKIQPAKLEDSAVYLCASSSRGGPNNEQIFGPGTRLTVL.

The V call is TRBV7-3, the J call TRBJ2-5; TRBD2 aligns across 9 bases. CDR3 length: 14 residues. Looked up from germline, CDR1 is SGHTA and CDR2 is FQGTGA. J gave up 5 bases and V 1 base, and 2 bases lay outside the gene matches. The chain's CDR3 is CASSLIAGAETQYF. The CDR3 DNA reads as TGTGCCAGCAGCTTAATAGCGGGAGCCGAGACCCAGTACTTC.

In its sample, this clonotype was seen many times. This chain connects TRBV10-3 to TRBJ1-3; no firm D call. This CDR3 has 13 residues. CDR1 is ENHRY and CDR2 is SYGVKD in the germline V gene. Deletions cut 10 bases from V and 1 base from J, with 11 bases between. CDR3 amino acids: CATWGGSGNTIYF. The CDR3 DNA sequence: TGTGCCACCTGGGGAGGTTCTGGAAACACCATATATTTT.

The chain combines TRBV20-1 with TRBJ2-7; a weak D match, TRBD2 (5 bases). Germline values: CDR1 DFQATT, CDR2 SNEGSKA (reference sequence). The CDR3 totals 15 residues. Deletions cut 0 bases from V and 4 bases from J, with 16 bases between. The CDR3 is CSARDLGRAAYEQYF. The DNA for the CDR3 is TGCAGTGCTAGAGATCTCGGCCGAGCGGCTTACGAGCAGTACTTC.

Concerning this clonotype: A read error may be the cause here, since a much bigger clone is one base away. The chain joins TRBV7-9 to TRBJ1-2, with 10 bases aligning to TRBD1. Trimming took 4 bases from V and 7 from J; bases not matched to a gene: 9. The CDR3 has 15 residues. Germline V gene lookup returns CDR1 SEHNR and CDR2 FQNEAQ (reference sequence). The CDR3 sequence is CASSSPGQGSCGYTF. The CDR3 coding sequence is TGTGCCAGCAGCTCCCCGGGACAGGGGAGCTGTGGCTACACCTTC.

The chain employs TRBV27 and TRBJ2-3, with 7 bases lining up with TRBD1. The J segment lost 8 bases and the V segment lost 6 bases, leaving 5 bases of the junction unmatched. Per the germline V gene, CDR1 is MNHEY and CDR2 is SMNVEV (reference sequence). The CDR3 spans 12 residues. CDR3 sequence: CASSRPGGTQYF. CDR3 nucleotide sequence: TGTGCCAGCAGCCGACCAGGGGGTACGCAGTATTTT.

The chain employs TRBV4-3 and TRBJ2-2; D might be TRBD2 (5 bases). V was cut by 3 bases and J by 6 bases, with 17 bases left in between. Germline CDR1 is LGHNA and CDR2 is YSLEER. CDR3 length equals 16 residues. As DNA, the CDR3 is TGCGCCAGCAGCCAGAGGGTTAGCATCTCATCCGGGGAGCTGTTTTTT. The encoded protein is CASSQRVSISSGELFF.

The DNA for the CDR3 is TGTGCCAGTAGTATCGCTAGCGGATTCTACAATGAGCAGTTCTTC. It encodes CASSIASGFYNEQFF. The chain combines TRBV19 with TRBJ2-1; 7 bases fit TRBD2. Germline V gene sequence: CDR1 LNHDA, CDR2 SQIVND (reference sequence). The ends lost 3 bases at V and 3 bases at J; junction bases unmatched: 5. This CDR3 has 15 residues. Together with reference TRBV19 and TRBJ2-1, the CDR3 gives the full variable domain: DGGITQSPKYLFRKEGQNVTLSCEQNLNHDAMYWYRQDPGQGLRLIYYSQIVNDFQKGDIAEGYSVSREKKESFPLTVTSAQKNPTAFYLCASSIASGFYNEQFFGPGTRLTVL.

The chain combines TRBV6-2 or TRBV6-3 with TRBJ2-2; 8 bases line up with TRBD2. Germline assignment: CDR1 MNHEY and CDR2 SVGEGT. This CDR3 has 15 residues. V was pared by 7 bases and J by 6 bases, with 10 bases of the junction left unmatched. CDR3 DNA: TGTGCCAGCATCGGAGCGGGAGAGGTCCCCGGGGAGCTGTTTTTT. Amino acids: CASIGAGEVPGELFF.

The chain carries TRBV6-5 and TRBJ2-3, with D hard to call. The CDR3 covers 18 residues. V shed 0 bases and J shed 2 bases, with 18 bases lying between them. The germline gives CDR1 MNHEY, CDR2 SVGAGI. The CDR3, as DNA: TGTGCCAGCAGTTACTCAAAAGACACGTTCATGTACACAGATACGCAGTATTTT. This gives the protein CASSYSKDTFMYTDTQYF.

The rearrangement uses TRBV19 and TRBJ1-2, with D unresolved. Trimming took off 3 bases at V and 0 bases at J, with 5 bases between the two ends. The CDR3 is 13 amino acids. Germline CDR1 LNHDA, CDR2 SQIVND (reference sequence). CDR3 sequence reads: CASSMRPNYGYTF. DNA of the CDR3: TGTGCCAGTAGTATGCGTCCTAACTATGGCTACACCTTC.

The chain couples TRBV15 to TRBJ1-5; possible D gene TRBD1, 5 bases. V was cut by 6 bases and J by 2 bases, with 8 bases left in between. The germline V gene encodes CDR1 LNHNV and CDR2 YYDKDF (reference sequence). The CDR3 is made up of 13 amino acids. Here the CDR3 reads CATSGGGNQPQHF. The CDR3, as DNA: TGTGCCACCAGTGGAGGGGGCAATCAGCCCCAGCATTTT.

V gene TRBV20-1 combines with J gene TRBJ1-5, with 10 bases fitting TRBD1. The trim removed 3 bases at V and 7 bases at J, leaving 9 bases unmatched. CDR3 size: 15 residues. Germline values: CDR1 DFQATT, CDR2 SNEGSKA (reference sequence). CDR3 region: CSARARQGANQPQHF. The CDR3 region has the DNA TGCAGTGCTAGGGCGCGACAGGGGGCGAACCAGCCCCAGCATTTT.

This rearrangement joins TRBV6-2 or TRBV6-3 to TRBJ1-2; D unclear. CDR1 is MNHEY, CDR2 SVGEGT, per germline. Trimming stripped 4 bases from V and 0 bases from J, with 15 bases between. The CDR3 totals 16 residues. The CDR3 here is CASSSRRSAANYGYTF. Here the CDR3 DNA reads TGTGCCAGCAGTTCCCGAAGAAGCGCAGCTAACTATGGCTACACCTTC.

This rearrangement joins TRBV13 to TRBJ2-3; D gene unclear. CDR3 length equals 15 residues. Trimming took off 5 bases at V and 6 bases at J, with 18 bases between the two ends. Germline values: CDR1 PRHDT, CDR2 FYEKMQ (reference sequence). The CDR3 bases are TGTGCCAGCAGCCCCCGGACGGGCACTCTGGATACGCAGTATTTT. Translation gives CASSPRTGTLDTQYF.

The table lists this clonotype with a few counts. The chain carries TRBV6-2 or TRBV6-3 and TRBJ1-2; TRBD1 agrees at 10 bases. The J segment lost 3 bases and the V segment lost 10 bases, leaving 5 bases of the junction unmatched. This CDR3 contains 13 residues. Germline assignment: CDR1 MNHEY and CDR2 SVGEGT. CDR3 region: CATTGGPYYGYTF. The CDR3 DNA is TGTGCCACGACAGGGGGCCCCTACTATGGCTACACCTTC.

There are a few counts of this clonotype. The chain joins TRBV20-1 to TRBJ2-5; D not certain. CDR1 DFQATT and CDR2 SNEGSKA come from the germline V gene (reference sequence). Trimming took off 0 bases at V and 5 bases at J, with 13 bases between the two ends. This CDR3 region has 14 residues. The CDR3: CSARDQGNRETQYF. In DNA form, the CDR3 reads TGCAGTGCTAGAGATCAAGGGAATCGGGAGACCCAGTACTTC.

V gene TRBV7-2 combines with J gene TRBJ1-5; a weak D match, TRBD1 (5 bases). CDR3 length: 17 residues. The V and J ends lost 2 bases and 6 bases respectively, with 20 bases between them. Germline loops: CDR1 SGHTA, CDR2 FQGNSA. CDR3 in DNA: TGTGCCAGCAGCTTATCCCGTTTCCCGGGGGATGGTCAGCCCCAGCATTTT. Translated: CASSLSRFPGDGQPQHF.

The gene calls are TRBV10-3 and TRBJ2-1; D remains unclear. CDR1 is ENHRY and CDR2 is SYGVKD in the germline V gene. This CDR3 is built from 13 residues. The V end lost 7 bases, the J end lost 2 bases, and 9 bases lay between the germline ends. CDR3 DNA: TGTGCCATCACCGGTGGGACCTACAATGAGCAGTTCTTC. This codes for CAITGGTYNEQFF.

The V and J genes are TRBV5-1 and TRBJ2-5; 11 positions agree with TRBD2. The trim removed 3 bases at V and 1 base at J, leaving 5 bases unmatched. The CDR3 is made up of 16 amino acids. Germline V lookup: CDR1 SGHRS, CDR2 YFSETQ. CDR3 sequence: CASSSIAGGPQETQYF. CDR3 bases: TGCGCCAGCAGCTCGATAGCGGGAGGGCCCCAAGAGACCCAGTACTTC. Filled out from reference TRBV5-1 and TRBJ2-5, the complete variable domain reads KAGVTQTPRYLIKTRGQQVTLSCSPISGHRSVSWYQQTPGQGLQFLFEYFSETQRNKGNFPGRFSGRQFSNSRSEMNVSTLELGDSALYLCASSSIAGGPQETQYFGPGTRLLVL.

This clonotype was detected ten times or more. V and J are TRBV28 and TRBJ2-7, with D unresolved. This CDR3 has 16 residues. Germline loops: CDR1 MDHEN, CDR2 SYDVKM. Trimming pared 6 bases from V and 0 bases from J, leaving 18 bases between. The CDR3 DNA is TGTGCCAGCAGCTCAATGGGGTCCACGATCTCCTACGAGCAGTACTTC. Residues: CASSSMGSTISYEQYF.

CDR3 residues: CASQSPGNTIYF. The CDR3, as DNA: TGTGCCTCCCAGAGCCCTGGAAACACCATATATTTT. V and J are TRBV28 and TRBJ1-3; D gene unclear. The germline V gene has CDR1 MDHEN and CDR2 SYDVKM. With 11 bases removed from V and 2 bases from J, the gap between germline ends came to 10 bases. The CDR3 totals 12 residues.

The CDR3: CASSFSDPGEQFF. The CDR3 DNA is TGTGCCAGCAGTTTCTCGGACCCGGGGGAGCAGTTCTTC. J is TRBJ2-1 and V is TRBV27, with D perhaps TRBD2 (5 bases). Trimming left V 3 bases short and J 10 bases short, with 13 bases between. This CDR3 is 13 amino acids long. CDR1 and CDR2 from the germline V gene are MNHEY and SMNVEV (reference sequence).

This clonotype was seen only a few times. The genes are TRBV7-8 and TRBJ2-5, with TRBD2 as a possible D gene (6 bases). The germline V gene has CDR1 SGHVS and CDR2 FQNEAQ. Trimming took 0 bases from V and 7 from J, leaving 18 bases between them. CDR3 length: 16 amino acids. CDR3 in amino acids: CASSLAGPGRRGTQYF. The CDR3, as DNA: TGTGCCAGCAGCTTAGCGGGGCCGGGCCGGCGGGGGACCCAGTACTTC.

The J gene is TRBJ2-7, the V gene TRBV5-3, with TRBD1 matching over 7 bases. TRBV5-3 is reported as an ORF; its role is uncertain. The CDR3 has 15 residues. The CDR3 sequence: CASSLVPGGSYEQYV. CDR3 DNA sequence: TGTGCCAGCAGCTTGGTGCCAGGGGGTAGCTACGAGCAGTACGTC.